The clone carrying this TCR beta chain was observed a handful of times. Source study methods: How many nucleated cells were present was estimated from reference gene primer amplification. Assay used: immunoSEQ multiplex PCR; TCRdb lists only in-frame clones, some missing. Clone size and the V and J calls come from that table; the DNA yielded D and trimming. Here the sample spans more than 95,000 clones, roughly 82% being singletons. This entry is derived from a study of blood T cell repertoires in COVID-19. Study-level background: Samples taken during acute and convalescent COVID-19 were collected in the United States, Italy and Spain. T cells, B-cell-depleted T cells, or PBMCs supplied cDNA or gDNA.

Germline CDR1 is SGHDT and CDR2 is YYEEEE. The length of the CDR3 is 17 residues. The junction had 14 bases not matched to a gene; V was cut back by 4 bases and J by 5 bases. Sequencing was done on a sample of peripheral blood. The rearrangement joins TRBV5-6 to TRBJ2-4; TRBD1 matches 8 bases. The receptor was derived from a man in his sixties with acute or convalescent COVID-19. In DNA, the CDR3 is TGTGCCAGCAGCGAGGACAGGGTGCCTGGCTGGGAAAACATTCAGTACTTC. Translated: CASSEDRVPGWENIQYF. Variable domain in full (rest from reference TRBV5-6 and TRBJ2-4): DAGVTQSPTHLIKTRGQQVTLRCSPKSGHDTVSWYQQALGQGPQFIFQYYEEEERQRGNFPDRFSGHQFPNYSSELNVNALLLGDSALYLCASSEDRVPGWENIQYFGAGTRLSVL.